Following are 20 T cell receptor beta chains from one sample sequenced in a study of technical replicates of blood from four donors (dated by TCRdb to about 2017). The library was produced with the immunoSEQ multiplex PCR assay. What TCRdb holds here is the immuneACCESS table cut down to in-frame rearrangements. Part of the clones is not present; checked against another copy, under half of the missing clones reflect an unresolved V gene, and the others are unexplained. In this sample the table shows over 90,000 clones, approximately 96% of which occur a single time. Under 0.45% of the sample lies in the top ten. Sample: T cells isolated from PBMCs. These receptor sequences come from a human donor in good health.

This chain uses TRBV19 with TRBJ2-7; a possible D gene is TRBD2 (5 bases). The V and J ends lost 11 bases and 0 bases respectively, with 17 bases between them. CDR1 is LNHDA, CDR2 SQIVND, per germline (reference sequence). This CDR3 has 14 amino acids. CDR3 loop: CAAGESGSSYEQYF. DNA of the CDR3: TGTGCCGCCGGGGAGAGCGGATCCTCCTACGAGCAGTACTTC.

The V call is TRBV9, the J call TRBJ1-3; D call uncertain. Germline V CDR1 and CDR2: SGDLS, YYNGEE. The CDR3 is made up of 15 amino acids. V was cut by 0 bases and J by 0 bases, with 7 bases left in between. CDR3 sequence: CASSVAYSSGNTIYF. The CDR3 region has the DNA TGTGCCAGCAGCGTAGCGTATAGCTCTGGAAACACCATATATTTT.

The rearrangement joins TRBV6-4 to TRBJ2-3; D gene unclear. The germline V gene encodes CDR1 MRHNA and CDR2 SNTAGT. V was clipped by 4 bases and J by 3 bases, with 11 bases between them. This CDR3 has 14 residues. The CDR3 DNA is TGTGCCAGCAGTGTGAGCTCCTTTACAGATACGCAGTATTTT. It yields the protein CASSVSSFTDTQYF.

The V call is TRBV6-6, the J call TRBJ2-3, with D hard to call. Germline CDR1 is MNHNY and CDR2 is SVGAGI (reference sequence). V lost 2 bases and J lost 0, with 6 bases in between. CDR3 length: 14 amino acids. CDR3 nucleotide sequence: TGTGCCAGCAGTTACCGAACAAGCACAGATACGCAGTATTTT. Its translation: CASSYRTSTDTQYF.

The J gene is TRBJ2-1, the V gene TRBV6-5; TRBD2 matches 12 bases. CDR1 is MNHEY, CDR2 SVGAGI, per germline. There are 15 residues in the CDR3. V lost 5 bases, J lost 7 bases, and 6 bases stayed unmatched. CDR3 bases: TGTGCCAGCAGTAAGACTAGCGGGAGTTATAATGAGCAGTTCTTC. Residues: CASSKTSGSYNEQFF.

This chain uses TRBV5-4 with TRBJ2-3, with D perhaps matching TRBD1 (5 bases). Trimming pared 5 bases from V and 0 bases from J, leaving 10 bases between. From germline, CDR1 is SGHNT and CDR2 YYREEE (reference sequence). The CDR3 length is 14 residues. The CDR3 is CASRQTASTDTQYF. The CDR3 DNA is TGTGCCAGCAGGCAGACAGCTAGCACAGATACGCAGTATTTT.

The genes are TRBV28 and TRBJ2-7; TRBD2 agrees at 9 bases. Germline values: CDR1 MDHEN, CDR2 SYDVKM. The V gene end was trimmed by 5 bases and the J gene end by 1 base; junction bases not matched to a gene: 9. CDR3 length equals 16 residues. The CDR3 DNA reads TGTGCCAGCAGTCAACTTAAGCGGGAGGCTTCCTACGAGCAGTACTTC. Its protein is CASSQLKREASYEQYF.

This chain links TRBV28 with TRBJ1-3; D not certain. The CDR3 has 16 residues. Trimming took 5 bases from V and 0 from J, leaving 14 bases between them. Germline CDR1 reads MDHEN; CDR2 reads SYDVKM. Written as DNA, the CDR3 is TGTGCCAGCAGTCCCTCTGACACCTACTCTGGAAACACCATATATTTT. Translating it yields CASSPSDTYSGNTIYF.

This chain links TRBV27 with TRBJ2-2; TRBD1 aligns across 10 bases. This CDR3 has 16 residues. Germline CDR1 MNHEY, CDR2 SMNVEV (reference sequence). Unmatched junction bases numbered 9, after V lost 5 bases and J lost 6 bases. CDR3 bases: TGTGCCAGCAGTCACCGGACAGGGGGGGTTCCCGGGGAGCTGTTTTTT. This encodes CASSHRTGGVPGELFF.

The chain recombines TRBV7-6 with TRBJ2-1; D unclear. CDR3 size: 13 residues. Germline V lookup: CDR1 SGHVS, CDR2 FNYEAQ. V shed 4 bases and J shed 5 bases, with 9 bases lying between them. DNA of the CDR3: TGTGCCAGCAGCTCAGTTCTTGACAATGAGCAGTTCTTC. Translation gives CASSSVLDNEQFF. The entire variable domain, with the rest obtained from reference TRBV7-6 and TRBJ2-1, is as follows: GAGVSQSPRYKVTKRGQDVALRCDPISGHVSLYWYRQALGQGPEFLTYFNYEAQQDKSGLPNDRFSAERPEGSISTLTIQRTEQRDSAMYRCASSSVLDNEQFFGPGTRLTVL.

This clone has a handful of counts. The V gene is TRBV2, the J gene TRBJ1-5; 8 nucleotides agree with TRBD1. The germline gives CDR1 SNHLY, CDR2 FYNNEI. The CDR3 is made up of 15 amino acids. V lost 7 bases to trimming and J lost 3 bases; unmatched junction nucleotides: 8. The CDR3 region is CASNLQGAHNQPQHF. The CDR3 DNA is TGTGCCAGCAATCTGCAGGGGGCTCACAATCAGCCCCAGCATTTT.

This clone has just one count. This rearrangement joins TRBV18 to TRBJ2-3, with D perhaps TRBD2 (6 bases). CDR3 length: 16 residues. V gave up 2 bases and J gave up 0 bases, with 12 bases separating them. Germline V CDR1 and CDR2: KGHSH, LQKENI. The CDR3 reads CASSPELAVSTDTQYF. CDR3 DNA: TGTGCCAGCTCACCAGAGTTAGCGGTTAGCACAGATACGCAGTATTTT.

The CDR3 sequence is CASSYNQNEQFF. Here the CDR3 DNA reads TGTGCCAGCAGTTACAATCAAAATGAGCAGTTCTTC. This chain joins TRBV6-5 and TRBJ2-1; unclear D gene. The V gene lost 2 bases and the J gene lost 7 bases, with 6 bases spanning the gap. CDR3 length equals 12 residues. The germline gives CDR1 MNHEY, CDR2 SVGAGI.

A word on this clone: Germline is not matched at one junction end, which may reflect a read error. The chain combines TRBV14 with TRBJ2-3, with D possibly TRBD2 on 6 matching bases. The germline CDR1 and CDR2 sequences are SGHDN and FVKESK. The CDR3 consists of 13 residues. The CDR3: CASSPTSIDTQYF. The DNA of the CDR3 is TGTGCCAGCAGCCCTACTAGCATAGATACGCAGTATTTT.

This clone has just one count. The chain uses TRBV6-1 and TRBJ2-1, with 10 bases aligning to TRBD2. CDR1 is MNHNS and CDR2 is SASEGT in the germline V gene. V lost 2 bases, J lost 8 bases, and 9 bases stayed unmatched. The CDR3 sequence is 16 residues long. The CDR3 reads CASSEIAGGSLDEQFF. Here the CDR3 DNA reads TGTGCCAGCAGTGAAATAGCGGGAGGATCCTTGGATGAGCAGTTCTTC.

The chain couples TRBV2 to TRBJ2-7; the D gene is possibly TRBD1 (6 bases). Trimming pared 7 bases from V and 0 bases from J, leaving 16 bases between. The CDR3 length is 15 residues. Germline lookup yields CDR1 SNHLY and CDR2 FYNNEI. The CDR3 protein is CASITGLSSSYEQYF. The CDR3 DNA sequence: TGTGCCAGCATTACAGGGCTTTCTAGCTCCTACGAGCAGTACTTC.

This chain uses TRBV18 with TRBJ2-1, with D possibly TRBD1 on 6 matching bases. The CDR3 spans 15 residues. From germline, CDR1 is KGHSH and CDR2 LQKENI. V shed 3 bases and J shed 4 bases, with 13 bases lying between them. As DNA, the CDR3 is TGTGCCAGCTCACCCCCCTCGGACAGATACAATGAGCAGTTCTTC. Amino acids: CASSPPSDRYNEQFF. Together with reference TRBV18 and TRBJ2-1, the CDR3 gives the full variable domain: NAGVMQNPRHLVRRRGQEARLRCSPMKGHSHVYWYRQLPEEGLKFMVYLQKENIIDESGMPKERFSAEFPKEGPSILRIQQVVRGDSAAYFCASSPPSDRYNEQFFGPGTRLTVL.

The chain uses TRBV15 and TRBJ2-7, with D uncertain. The CDR3 length is 13 residues. V was clipped by 1 base and J by 4 bases, with 8 bases between them. CDR1 is LNHNV, CDR2 YYDKDF, per germline (reference sequence). CDR3 protein: CATSRGLEYEQYF. Here the CDR3 DNA reads TGTGCCACCAGCAGAGGTCTAGAATACGAGCAGTACTTC.

V is TRBV28 and J is TRBJ1-1; D is possibly TRBD1 (6 bases). Trimming pared 1 base from V and 5 bases from J, leaving 11 bases between. Germline V gene data show CDR1 as MDHEN and CDR2 as SYDVKM. This CDR3 is built from 14 residues. In DNA, the CDR3 is TGTGCCAGCAGTTTATACAGGGCTATAACTGAAGCTTTCTTT. It encodes CASSLYRAITEAFF. Complete variable domain (other parts from reference TRBV28 and TRBJ1-1): DVKVTQSSRYLVKRTGEKVFLECVQDMDHENMFWYRQDPGLGLRLIYFSYDVKMKEKGDIPEGYSVSREKKERFSLILESASTNQTSMYLCASSLYRAITEAFFGQGTRLTVV.

The gene calls are TRBV5-5 and TRBJ2-7, with 9 bases that match TRBD1. J gave up 1 base and V 4 bases, and 3 bases lay outside the gene matches. The CDR3 has 14 amino acids. CDR1 and CDR2 (germline): SGHKS, YYEKEE (reference sequence). CDR3 in amino acids: CASSVGQGSYEQYF. For the CDR3, the DNA is TGTGCCAGCAGCGTGGGACAGGGATCCTACGAGCAGTACTTC.